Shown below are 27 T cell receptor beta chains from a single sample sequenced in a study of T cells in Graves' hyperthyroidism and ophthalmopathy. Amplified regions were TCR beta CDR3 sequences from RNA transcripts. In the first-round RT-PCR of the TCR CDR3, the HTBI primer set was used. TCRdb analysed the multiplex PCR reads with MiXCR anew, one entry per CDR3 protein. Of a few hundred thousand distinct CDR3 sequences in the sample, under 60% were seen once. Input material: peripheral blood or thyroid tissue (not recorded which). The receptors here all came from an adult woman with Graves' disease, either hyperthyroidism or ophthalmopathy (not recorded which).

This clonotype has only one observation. The CDR3 reads CASSRGDEKLFF. The CDR3 DNA reads as TGTGCCAGCAGCCGAGGGGATGAAAAACTGTTTTTT. This chain connects TRBV3-1 to TRBJ1-4, with D possibly TRBD1 on 5 matching bases. In germline, CDR1 is LGHDT, CDR2 YNNKEL (reference sequence). V was shortened by 4 bases and J by 6 bases, with 6 bases between the two germline ends. CDR3 length: 12 amino acids.

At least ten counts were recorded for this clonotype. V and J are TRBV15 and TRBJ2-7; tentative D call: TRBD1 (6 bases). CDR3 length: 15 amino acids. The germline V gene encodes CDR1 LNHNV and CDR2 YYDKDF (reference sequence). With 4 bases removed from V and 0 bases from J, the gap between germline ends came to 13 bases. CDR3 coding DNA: TGTGCCACCAGCATTACGACAGGTAACTCCTACGAGCAGTACTTC. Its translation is CATSITTGNSYEQYF.

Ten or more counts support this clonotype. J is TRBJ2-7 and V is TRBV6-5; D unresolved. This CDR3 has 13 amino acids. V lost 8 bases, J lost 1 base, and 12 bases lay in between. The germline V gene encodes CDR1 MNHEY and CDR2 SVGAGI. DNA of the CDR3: TGTGCCAGCTTTCGATACGGGTCCTACGAGCAGTACTTC. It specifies CASFRYGSYEQYF.

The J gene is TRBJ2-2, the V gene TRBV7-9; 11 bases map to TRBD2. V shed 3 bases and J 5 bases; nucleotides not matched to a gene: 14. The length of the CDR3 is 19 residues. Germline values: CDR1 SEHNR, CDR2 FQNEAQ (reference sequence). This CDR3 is CASSLSPGGTSGRTGELFF. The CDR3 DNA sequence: TGTGCCAGCAGCTTGAGCCCAGGGGGGACTAGCGGTCGAACCGGGGAGCTGTTTTTT.

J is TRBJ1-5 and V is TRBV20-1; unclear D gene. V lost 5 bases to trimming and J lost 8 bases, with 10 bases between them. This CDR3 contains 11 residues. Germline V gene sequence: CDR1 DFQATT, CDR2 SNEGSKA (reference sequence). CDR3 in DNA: TGCAGTGCTGCTGGAGGCGAGCCCCAGCATTTT. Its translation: CSAAGGEPQHF.

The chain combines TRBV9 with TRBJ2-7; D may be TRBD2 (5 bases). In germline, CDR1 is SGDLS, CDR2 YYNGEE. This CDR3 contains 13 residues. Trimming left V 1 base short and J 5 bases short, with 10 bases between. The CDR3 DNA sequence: TGTGCCAGCAGCGTAAGCGGATCACACGAGCAGTACTTC. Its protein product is CASSVSGSHEQYF.

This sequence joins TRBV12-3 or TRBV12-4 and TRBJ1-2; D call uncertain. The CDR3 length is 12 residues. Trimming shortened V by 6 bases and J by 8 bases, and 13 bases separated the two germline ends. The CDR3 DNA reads TGTGCCAGCAGCCTCGAGAGCCGGGGCTACACCTTC. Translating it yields CASSLESRGYTF.

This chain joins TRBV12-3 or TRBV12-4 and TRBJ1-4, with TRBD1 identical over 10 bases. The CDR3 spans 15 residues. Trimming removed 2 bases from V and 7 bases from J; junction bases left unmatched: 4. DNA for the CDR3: TGTGCCAGCAGTTTATTGGGGACAGGGGTTGAAAAACTGTTTTTT. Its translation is CASSLLGTGVEKLFF.

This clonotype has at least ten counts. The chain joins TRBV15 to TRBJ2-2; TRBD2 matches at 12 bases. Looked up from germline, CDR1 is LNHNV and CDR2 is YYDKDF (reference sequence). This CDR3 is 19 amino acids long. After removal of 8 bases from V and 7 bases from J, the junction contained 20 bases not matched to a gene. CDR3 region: CATAEGLAGGPVYDGELFF. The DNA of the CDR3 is TGTGCCACCGCCGAAGGGCTAGCGGGAGGGCCGGTGTATGACGGGGAGCTGTTTTTT.

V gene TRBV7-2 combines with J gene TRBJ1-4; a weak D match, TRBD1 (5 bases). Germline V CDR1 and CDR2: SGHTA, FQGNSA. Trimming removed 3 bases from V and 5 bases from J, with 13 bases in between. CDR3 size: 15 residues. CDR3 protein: CASSFRRGGNEKLFF. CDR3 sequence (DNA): TGTGCCAGCAGCTTTAGGCGTGGGGGGAATGAAAAACTGTTTTTT. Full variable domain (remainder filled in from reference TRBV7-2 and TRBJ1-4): GAGVSQSPSNKVTEKGKDVELRCDPISGHTALYWYRQSLGQGLEFLIYFQGNSAPDKSGLPSDRFSAERTGGSVSTLTIQRTQQEDSAVYLCASSFRRGGNEKLFFGSGTQLSVL.

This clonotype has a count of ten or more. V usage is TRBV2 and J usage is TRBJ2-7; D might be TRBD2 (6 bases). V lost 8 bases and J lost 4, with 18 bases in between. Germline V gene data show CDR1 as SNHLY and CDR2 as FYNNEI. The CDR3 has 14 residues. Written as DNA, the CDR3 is TGTGCCAGCGCCCCGGAGGGCCGTGGTTACGAGCAGTACTTC. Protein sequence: CASAPEGRGYEQYF.

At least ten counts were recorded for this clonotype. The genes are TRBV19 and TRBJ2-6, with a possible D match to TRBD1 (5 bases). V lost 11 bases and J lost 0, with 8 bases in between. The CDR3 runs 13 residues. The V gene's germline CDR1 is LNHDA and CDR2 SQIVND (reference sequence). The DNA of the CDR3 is TGTGCCGGCAGGGCCTCTGGGGCCAACGTCCTGACTTTC. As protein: CAGRASGANVLTF.

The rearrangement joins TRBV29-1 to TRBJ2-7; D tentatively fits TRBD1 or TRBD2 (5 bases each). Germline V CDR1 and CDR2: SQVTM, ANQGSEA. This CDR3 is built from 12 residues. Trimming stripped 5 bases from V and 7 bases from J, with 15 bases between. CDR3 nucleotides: TGCAGCGTTCAGCGTCGGGACGAGGAGCAGTACTTC. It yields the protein CSVQRRDEEQYF.

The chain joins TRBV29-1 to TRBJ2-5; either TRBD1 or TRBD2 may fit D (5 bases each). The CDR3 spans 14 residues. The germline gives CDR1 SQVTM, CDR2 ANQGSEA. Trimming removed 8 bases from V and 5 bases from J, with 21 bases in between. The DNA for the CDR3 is TGCAGCTCCGGGGCCCTAGCTGCGGGCGAGACCCAGTACTTC. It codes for CSSGALAAGETQYF.

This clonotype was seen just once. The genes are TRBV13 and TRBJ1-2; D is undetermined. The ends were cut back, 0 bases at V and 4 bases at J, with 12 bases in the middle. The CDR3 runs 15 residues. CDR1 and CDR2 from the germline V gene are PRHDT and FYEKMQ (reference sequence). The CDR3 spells CASSLGGSGVYGYTF. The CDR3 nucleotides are TGTGCCAGCAGCTTAGGAGGGAGCGGAGTCTATGGCTACACCTTC. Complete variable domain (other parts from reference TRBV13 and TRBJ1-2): AAGVIQSPRHLIKEKRETATLKCYPIPRHDTVYWYQQGPGQDPQFLISFYEKMQSDKGSIPDRFSAQQFSDYHSELNMSSLELGDSALYFCASSLGGSGVYGYTFGSGTRLTVV.

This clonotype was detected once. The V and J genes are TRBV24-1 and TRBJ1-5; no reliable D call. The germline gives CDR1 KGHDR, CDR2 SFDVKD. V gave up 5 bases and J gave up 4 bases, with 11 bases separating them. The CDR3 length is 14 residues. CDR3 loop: CATSVGVDNQPQHF. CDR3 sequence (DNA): TGTGCCACCAGTGTGGGCGTCGATAATCAGCCCCAGCATTTT.

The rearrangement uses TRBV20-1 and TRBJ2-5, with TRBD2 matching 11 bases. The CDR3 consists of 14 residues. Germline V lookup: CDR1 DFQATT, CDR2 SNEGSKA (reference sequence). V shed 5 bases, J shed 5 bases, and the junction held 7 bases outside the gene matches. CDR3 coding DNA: TGCAGTGCTCTCCGACTAGCGGGAAAGGAGACCCAGTACTTC. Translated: CSALRLAGKETQYF.

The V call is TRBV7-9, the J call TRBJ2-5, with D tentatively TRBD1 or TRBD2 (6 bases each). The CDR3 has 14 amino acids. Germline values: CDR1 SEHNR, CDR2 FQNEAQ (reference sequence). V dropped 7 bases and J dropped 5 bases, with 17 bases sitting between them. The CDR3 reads CASKSRGGGETQYF. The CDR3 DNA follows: TGTGCCAGCAAATCAAGAGGGGGAGGCGAGACCCAGTACTTC.

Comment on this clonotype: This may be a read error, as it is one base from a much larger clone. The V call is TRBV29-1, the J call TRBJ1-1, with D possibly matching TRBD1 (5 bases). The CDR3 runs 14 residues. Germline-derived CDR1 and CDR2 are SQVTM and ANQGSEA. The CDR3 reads CSAEDPSGSTEAFF. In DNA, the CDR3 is TGCAGCGCTGAAGATCCATCAGGGAGCACTGAAGCTTTCTTT. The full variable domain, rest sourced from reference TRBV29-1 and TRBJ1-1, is SAVISQKPSRDICQRGTSLTIQCQVDSQVTMMFWYRQQPGQSLTLIATANQGSEATYESGFVIDKFPISRPNLTFSTLTVSNMSPEDSSIYLCSAEDPSGSTEAFFGQGTRLTVV.

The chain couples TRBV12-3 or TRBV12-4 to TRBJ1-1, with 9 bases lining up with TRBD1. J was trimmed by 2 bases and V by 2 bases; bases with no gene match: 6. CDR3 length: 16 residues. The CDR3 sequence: CASSLPRGQGNTEAFF. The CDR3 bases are TGTGCCAGCAGTTTACCCCGGGGACAGGGAAACACTGAAGCTTTCTTT.

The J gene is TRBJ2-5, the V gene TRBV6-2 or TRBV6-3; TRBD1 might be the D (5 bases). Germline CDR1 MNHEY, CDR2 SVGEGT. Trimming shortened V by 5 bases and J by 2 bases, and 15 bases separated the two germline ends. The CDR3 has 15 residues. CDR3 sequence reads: CASSPDSRSQETQYF. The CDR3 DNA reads TGTGCCAGCAGTCCTGACAGTCGAAGTCAAGAGACCCAGTACTTC.

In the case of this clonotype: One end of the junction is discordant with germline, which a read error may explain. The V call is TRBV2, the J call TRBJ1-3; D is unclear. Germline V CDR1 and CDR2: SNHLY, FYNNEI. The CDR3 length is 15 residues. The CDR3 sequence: CASSERVNSENTVYF. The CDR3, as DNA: TGTGCCAGCAGTGAAAGAGTGAACTCTGAAAACACCGTATATTTT.

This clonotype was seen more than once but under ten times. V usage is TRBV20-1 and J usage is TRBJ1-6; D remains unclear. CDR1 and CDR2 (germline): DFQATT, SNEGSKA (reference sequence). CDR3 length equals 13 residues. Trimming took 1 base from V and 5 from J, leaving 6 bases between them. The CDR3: CSARAANNSPLHF. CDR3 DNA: TGCAGTGCTAGAGCTGCAAATAATTCACCCCTCCACTTT.

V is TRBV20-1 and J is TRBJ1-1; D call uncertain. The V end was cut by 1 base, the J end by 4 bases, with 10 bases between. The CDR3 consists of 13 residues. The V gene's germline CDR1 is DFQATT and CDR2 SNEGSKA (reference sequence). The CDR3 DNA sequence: TGCAGTGCTAGAGCGGACTTTTCCACTGAAGCTTTCTTT. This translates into CSARADFSTEAFF.

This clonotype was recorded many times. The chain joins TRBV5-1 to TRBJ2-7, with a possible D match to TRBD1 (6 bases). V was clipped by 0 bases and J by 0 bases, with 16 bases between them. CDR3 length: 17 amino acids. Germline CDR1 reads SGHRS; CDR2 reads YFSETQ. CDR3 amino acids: CASSLASWTEISYEQYF. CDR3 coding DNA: TGCGCCAGCAGCTTGGCTTCGTGGACAGAAATCTCCTACGAGCAGTACTTC.

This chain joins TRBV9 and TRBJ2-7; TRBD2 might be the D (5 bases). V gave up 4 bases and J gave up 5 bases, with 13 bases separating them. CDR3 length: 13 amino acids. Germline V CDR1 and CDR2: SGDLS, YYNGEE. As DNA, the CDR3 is TGTGCCAGCAGCTATCATTTCGGGGACGAGCAGTACTTC. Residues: CASSYHFGDEQYF.

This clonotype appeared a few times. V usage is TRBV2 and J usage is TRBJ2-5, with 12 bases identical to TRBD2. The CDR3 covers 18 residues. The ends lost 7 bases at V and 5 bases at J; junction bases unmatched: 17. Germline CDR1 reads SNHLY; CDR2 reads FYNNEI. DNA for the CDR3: TGTGCCAGCACCCGGTCGACTAGCGGGAGCACGGGAGGGGAGACCCAGTACTTC. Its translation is CASTRSTSGSTGGETQYF.